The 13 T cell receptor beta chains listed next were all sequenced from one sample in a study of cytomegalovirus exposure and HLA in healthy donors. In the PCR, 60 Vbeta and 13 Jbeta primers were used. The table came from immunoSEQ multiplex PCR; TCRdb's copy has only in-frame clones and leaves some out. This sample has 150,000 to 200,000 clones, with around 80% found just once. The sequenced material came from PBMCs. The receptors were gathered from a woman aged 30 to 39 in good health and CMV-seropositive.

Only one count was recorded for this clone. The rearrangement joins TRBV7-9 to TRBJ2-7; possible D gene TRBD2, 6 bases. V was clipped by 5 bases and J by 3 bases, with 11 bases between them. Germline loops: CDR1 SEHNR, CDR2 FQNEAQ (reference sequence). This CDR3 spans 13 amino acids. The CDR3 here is CASSETRDYEQYF. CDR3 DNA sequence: TGTGCCAGCAGCGAGACTAGGGACTACGAGCAGTACTTC. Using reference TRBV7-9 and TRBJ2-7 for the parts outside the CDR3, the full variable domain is DTGVSQNPRHKITKRGQNVTFRCDPISEHNRLYWYRQTLGQGPEFLTYFQNEAQLEKSRLLSDRFSAERPKGSFSTLEIQRTEQGDSAMYLCASSETRDYEQYFGPGTRLTVT.

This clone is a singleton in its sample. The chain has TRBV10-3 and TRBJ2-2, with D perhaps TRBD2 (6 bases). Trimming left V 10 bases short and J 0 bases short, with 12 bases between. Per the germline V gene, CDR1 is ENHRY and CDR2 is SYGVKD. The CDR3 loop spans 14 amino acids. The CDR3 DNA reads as TGTGCCACCTTGGGGGGACCGAACACCGGGGAGCTGTTTTTT. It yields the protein CATLGGPNTGELFF.

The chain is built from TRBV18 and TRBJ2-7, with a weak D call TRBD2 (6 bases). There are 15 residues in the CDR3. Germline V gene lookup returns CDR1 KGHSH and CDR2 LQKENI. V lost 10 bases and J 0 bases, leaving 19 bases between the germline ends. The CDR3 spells CATSTGELSSYEQYF. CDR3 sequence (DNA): TGTGCCACCTCTACGGGGGAACTGAGCTCCTACGAGCAGTACTTC.

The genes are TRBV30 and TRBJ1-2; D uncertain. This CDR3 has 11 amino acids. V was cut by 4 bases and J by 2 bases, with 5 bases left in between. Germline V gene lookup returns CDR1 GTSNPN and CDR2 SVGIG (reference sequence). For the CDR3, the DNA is TGTGCCTGGAACAGCAACTATGGCTACACCTTC. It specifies CAWNSNYGYTF.

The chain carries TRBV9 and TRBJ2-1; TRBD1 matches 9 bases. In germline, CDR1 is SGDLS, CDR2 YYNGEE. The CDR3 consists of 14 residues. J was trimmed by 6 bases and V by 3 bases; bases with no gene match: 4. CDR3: CASSAGTGPNEQFF. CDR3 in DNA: TGTGCCAGCAGCGCGGGGACAGGGCCCAATGAGCAGTTCTTC.

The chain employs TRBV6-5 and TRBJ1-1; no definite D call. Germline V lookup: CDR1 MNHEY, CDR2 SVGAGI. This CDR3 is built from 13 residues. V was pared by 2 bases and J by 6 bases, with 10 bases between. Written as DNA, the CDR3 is TGTGCCAGCAGTTACAGGGCGGGCCCTGAAGCTTTCTTT. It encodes CASSYRAGPEAFF.

In DNA, the CDR3 is TGCGCCAGCAGCCCGGATCTAGCGGGGGGCACAGATACGCAGTATTTT. This encodes CASSPDLAGGTDTQYF. The J gene is TRBJ2-3, the V gene TRBV5-1; TRBD2 aligns across 10 bases. The CDR3 is 16 amino acids. CDR1 SGHRS and CDR2 YFSETQ come from the germline V gene. The V and J ends lost 4 bases and 1 base, in that order; junction bases with no gene match: 6.

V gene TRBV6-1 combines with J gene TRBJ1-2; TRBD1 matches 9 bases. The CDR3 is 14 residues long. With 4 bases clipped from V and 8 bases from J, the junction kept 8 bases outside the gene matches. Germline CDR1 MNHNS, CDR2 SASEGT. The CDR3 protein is CASSAVGTGLGYTF. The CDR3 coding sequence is TGTGCCAGCAGTGCAGTTGGGACAGGGTTGGGCTACACCTTC.

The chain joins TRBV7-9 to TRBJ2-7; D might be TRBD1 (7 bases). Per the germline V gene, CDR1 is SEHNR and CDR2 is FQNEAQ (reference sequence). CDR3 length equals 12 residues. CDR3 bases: TGTGCGGGGGGCCAGGGGGTCCACGAGCAGTACTTC. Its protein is CAGGQGVHEQYF.

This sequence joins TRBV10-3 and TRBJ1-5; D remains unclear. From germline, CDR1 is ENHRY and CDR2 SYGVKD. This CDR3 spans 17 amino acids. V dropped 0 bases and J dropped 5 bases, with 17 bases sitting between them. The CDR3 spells CAISESEESSTDQPQHF. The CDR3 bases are TGTGCCATCAGTGAGTCGGAGGAGTCGTCGACGGATCAGCCCCAGCATTTT.

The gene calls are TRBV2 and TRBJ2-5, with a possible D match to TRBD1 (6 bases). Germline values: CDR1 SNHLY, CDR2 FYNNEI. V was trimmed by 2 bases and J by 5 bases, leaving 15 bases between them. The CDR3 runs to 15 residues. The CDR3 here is CASSEPRGQWETQYF. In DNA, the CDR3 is TGTGCCAGCAGTGAACCCAGGGGCCAATGGGAGACCCAGTACTTC. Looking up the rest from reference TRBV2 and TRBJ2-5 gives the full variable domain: EPEVTQTPSHQVTQMGQEVILRCVPISNHLYFYWYRQILGQKVEFLVSFYNNEISEKSEIFDDQFSVERPDGSNFTLKIRSTKLEDSAMYFCASSEPRGQWETQYFGPGTRLLVL.

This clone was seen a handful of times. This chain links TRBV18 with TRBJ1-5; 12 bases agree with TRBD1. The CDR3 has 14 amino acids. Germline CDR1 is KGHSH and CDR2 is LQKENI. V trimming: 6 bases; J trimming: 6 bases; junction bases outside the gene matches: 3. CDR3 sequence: CASSGTGGSQPQHF. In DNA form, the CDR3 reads TGTGCCAGCTCCGGGACAGGGGGCTCTCAGCCCCAGCATTTT.

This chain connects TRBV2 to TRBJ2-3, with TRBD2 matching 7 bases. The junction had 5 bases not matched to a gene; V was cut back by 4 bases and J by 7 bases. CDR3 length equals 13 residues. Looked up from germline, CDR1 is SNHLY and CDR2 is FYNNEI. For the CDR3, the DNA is TGTGCCAGCAGTGGACTAGCCGGAAATACGCAGTATTTT. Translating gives CASSGLAGNTQYF. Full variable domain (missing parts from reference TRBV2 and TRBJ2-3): EPEVTQTPSHQVTQMGQEVILRCVPISNHLYFYWYRQILGQKVEFLVSFYNNEISEKSEIFDDQFSVERPDGSNFTLKIRSTKLEDSAMYFCASSGLAGNTQYFGPGTRLTVL.